The 26 T cell receptor beta chains below all came from one sample that was sequenced in a study of T cell changes during pregnancy in multiple sclerosis. Profiled with immunoSEQ multiplex PCR; TCRdb holds only in-frame clones, not every one. The sample shows approximately 48,000 clones, 94% of them seen only once. The specimen was CD4+ T cells from peripheral blood mononuclear cells, collected in the second trimester of pregnancy. These receptors were collected from a female donor with multiple sclerosis, enrolled in a pregnancy study.

This clone was seen only once. The chain uses TRBV5-6 and TRBJ2-7; 7 bases line up with TRBD1. This CDR3 region has 12 residues. Germline lookup yields CDR1 SGHDT and CDR2 YYEEEE. V lost 2 bases to trimming and J lost 6 bases; unmatched junction nucleotides: 2. This CDR3 reads CASSLQGREQYF. For the CDR3, the DNA is TGTGCCAGCAGCTTACAGGGGCGCGAGCAGTACTTC.

V and J are TRBV6-5 and TRBJ2-5; D remains unclear. Trimming took 8 bases from V and 0 from J, leaving 13 bases between them. The germline CDR1 and CDR2 sequences are MNHEY and SVGAGI. This CDR3 has 14 amino acids. The CDR3 sequence: CASRGGPYQETQYF. In DNA form, the CDR3 reads TGTGCCAGCCGTGGTGGGCCGTACCAAGAGACCCAGTACTTC.

The gene calls are TRBV9 and TRBJ1-6; D not resolved. Germline loops: CDR1 SGDLS, CDR2 YYNGEE. The CDR3 has 13 residues. V was cut by 2 bases and J by 8 bases, with 8 bases left in between. The CDR3 DNA is TGTGCCAGCAGCGTCAGGCAGGATTCACCCCTCCACTTT. This translates into CASSVRQDSPLHF. Looking up the rest from reference TRBV9 and TRBJ1-6 gives the full variable domain: DSGVTQTPKHLITATGQRVTLRCSPRSGDLSVYWYQQSLDQGLQFLIQYYNGEERAKGNILERFSAQQFPDLHSELNLSSLELGDSALYFCASSVRQDSPLHFGNGTRLTVT.

This clone was seen once. The rearrangement joins TRBV7-6 to TRBJ2-2; unclear D gene. The V and J ends lost 4 bases and 2 bases respectively, with 5 bases between them. The CDR3 runs 13 residues. The germline gives CDR1 SGHVS, CDR2 FNYEAQ. This CDR3 reads CASSSRNTGELFF. The DNA of the CDR3 is TGTGCCAGCAGCTCCCGTAACACCGGGGAGCTGTTTTTT.

This rearrangement joins TRBV4-3 to TRBJ2-4; 7 positions agree with TRBD1. Trimming at V came to 5 bases and at J to 4 bases, leaving 2 bases not matched to a gene. The CDR3 length is 13 residues. Germline V gene data show CDR1 as LGHNA and CDR2 as YSLEER. CDR3 loop: CASSWDRKNIQYF. CDR3 in DNA: TGCGCCAGCAGCTGGGACAGAAAAAACATTCAGTACTTC.

V gene TRBV9 combines with J gene TRBJ1-1; tentatively, D is TRBD1 (6 bases). V lost 3 bases, J lost 4 bases, and 10 bases lay in between. From germline, CDR1 is SGDLS and CDR2 YYNGEE. The length of the CDR3 is 13 residues. The CDR3 DNA is TGTGCCAGCAGCGCAACAGGGAGCACTGAAGCTTTCTTT. This translates into CASSATGSTEAFF.

The chain employs TRBV4-3 and TRBJ1-5; D unresolved. The CDR3 is 13 residues long. With 4 bases removed from V and 3 bases from J, the gap between germline ends came to 7 bases. Germline CDR1 and CDR2: LGHNA and YSLEER. This chain's CDR3 is CASSPGFNQPQHF. Here the CDR3 DNA reads TGCGCCAGCAGCCCGGGGTTCAATCAGCCCCAGCATTTT.

DNA of the CDR3: TGCGCCAGCAGCTCTGTGGACTGCAAGATCCGATGTCCCTACGAGCAGTACTTC. Protein sequence: CASSSVDCKIRCPYEQYF. The rearrangement uses TRBV10-1 and TRBJ2-7, with D tentatively TRBD2 (5 bases). Per germline, CDR1 WNHNN and CDR2 SYGVQD (reference sequence). The V gene lost 6 bases and the J gene lost 2 bases, with 26 bases spanning the gap. This CDR3 spans 18 amino acids.

The chain carries TRBV6-5 and TRBJ1-1; TRBD1 might be the D (5 bases). From germline, CDR1 is MNHEY and CDR2 SVGAGI. V lost 7 bases and J lost 4, with 10 bases in between. The length of the CDR3 is 12 residues. The CDR3 protein is CASTGVGTEAFF. CDR3 nucleotide sequence: TGTGCCAGCACGGGGGTCGGCACTGAAGCTTTCTTT.

This rearrangement joins TRBV7-2 to TRBJ1-1; TRBD1 matches at 12 bases. The V gene end was trimmed by 4 bases and the J gene end by 10 bases; junction bases not matched to a gene: 4. The germline CDR1 and CDR2 sequences are SGHTA and FQGNSA. CDR3 length equals 13 residues. CDR3 in DNA: TGTGCCAGCAGCTGGGACAGGGGGCTTGGAGCTTTCTTT. Translating it yields CASSWDRGLGAFF.

V and J are TRBV7-6 and TRBJ1-1, with D maybe TRBD1 (6 bases). The CDR3 runs to 13 residues. Per germline, CDR1 SGHVS and CDR2 FNYEAQ. V was trimmed by 7 bases and J by 1 base, leaving 10 bases between them. Here the CDR3 DNA reads TGTGCCAGCACGGGGGGCTGGAACACTGAAGCTTTCTTT. Protein: CASTGGWNTEAFF.

The chain carries TRBV7-8 and TRBJ2-7; tentative D call: TRBD2 (6 bases). The V gene's germline CDR1 is SGHVS and CDR2 FQNEAQ. Trimming took 4 bases from V and 2 from J, leaving 9 bases between them. The CDR3 has 13 amino acids. CDR3 DNA sequence: TGTGCCAGCAGCTCCCCGGGGGCCTACGAGCAGTACTTC. Translation gives CASSSPGAYEQYF.

CDR3 in amino acids: CASSQGIQDNEQFF. As DNA, the CDR3 is TGTGCCAGCAGCCAAGGGATACAGGACAATGAGCAGTTCTTC. The V and J genes are TRBV9 and TRBJ2-1, with D possibly matching TRBD1 (5 bases). The V gene lost 4 bases and the J gene lost 5 bases, with 13 bases spanning the gap. The CDR3 consists of 14 residues. Germline assignment: CDR1 SGDLS and CDR2 YYNGEE.

A note on this clone: The sample carries other DNA sequences with the same CDR3. The chain is built from TRBV9 and TRBJ2-2; unclear D gene. Deletions cut 0 bases from V and 5 bases from J, with 11 bases between. Germline V gives CDR1 SGDLS, CDR2 YYNGEE. The CDR3 loop spans 15 amino acids. The chain's CDR3 is CASSVGGLGTGELFF. The DNA for the CDR3 is TGTGCCAGCAGCGTAGGAGGTCTCGGGACCGGGGAGCTGTTTTTT.

The rearrangement uses TRBV7-2 and TRBJ2-7, with D possibly matching TRBD2 (6 bases). The V and J ends lost 2 bases and 1 base respectively, with 15 bases between them. The CDR3 runs to 16 residues. The germline V gene encodes CDR1 SGHTA and CDR2 FQGNSA. The CDR3: CASSLYGGLKSYEQYF. The CDR3 bases are TGTGCCAGCAGCTTATATGGGGGGTTGAAATCCTACGAGCAGTACTTC. Supplemented by reference TRBV7-2 and TRBJ2-7, the full variable domain reads GAGVSQSPSNKVTEKGKDVELRCDPISGHTALYWYRQSLGQGLEFLIYFQGNSAPDKSGLPSDRFSAERTGGSVSTLTIQRTQQEDSAVYLCASSLYGGLKSYEQYFGPGTRLTVT.

This chain links TRBV6-5 with TRBJ2-3, with 7 nucleotides matching TRBD2. This CDR3 has 16 residues. V shed 3 bases and J 5 bases; nucleotides not matched to a gene: 11. Per germline, CDR1 MNHEY and CDR2 SVGAGI. CDR3 bases: TGTGCCAGCAGTTATGGACTAGGCCCCCGGGAAGATACGCAGTATTTT. Its translation is CASSYGLGPREDTQYF.

The chain joins TRBV6-5 to TRBJ1-3; TRBD1 is a possible D gene (5 bases). With 6 bases removed from V and 2 bases from J, the gap between germline ends came to 14 bases. This CDR3 spans 15 amino acids. Germline CDR1 MNHEY, CDR2 SVGAGI. The CDR3 bases are TGTGCCAGCAGCCTTGCTCGGGGGGCTGGAAACACCATATATTTT. The encoded protein is CASSLARGAGNTIYF.

The DNA of the CDR3 is TGTGCCACCAGCAGAGCGACTGCTGGCTACACCTTC. Translating gives CATSRATAGYTF. The rearrangement links TRBV15 to TRBJ1-2; no reliable D call. Between the trimmed V and J ends, which lost 1 base and 7 bases, there was a span of 7 bases. The CDR3 runs 12 residues. Germline V gene lookup returns CDR1 LNHNV and CDR2 YYDKDF (reference sequence).

The CDR3 sequence is CASSAVAGGTDTQYF. In DNA, the CDR3 is TGTGCCAGCAGTGCCGTAGCGGGGGGAACAGATACGCAGTATTTT. J is TRBJ2-3 and V is TRBV6-1, with 10 bases lining up with TRBD2. The germline CDR1 and CDR2 sequences are MNHNS and SASEGT. The CDR3 contains 15 residues. The junction had 4 bases not matched to a gene; V was cut back by 4 bases and J by 3 bases.

The V call is TRBV4-1, the J call TRBJ2-6, with a weak D call TRBD2 (5 bases). Germline V gene lookup returns CDR1 MGHRA and CDR2 YSYEKL. CDR3 size: 18 residues. V lost 1 base and J 0 bases, leaving 13 bases between the germline ends. CDR3 in amino acids: CASSQGEGLNSGANVLTF. The DNA for the CDR3 is TGCGCCAGCAGCCAAGGCGAGGGATTAAACTCTGGGGCCAACGTCCTGACTTTC.

The chain carries TRBV30 and TRBJ1-3; D is unclear. The V gene's germline CDR1 is GTSNPN and CDR2 SVGIG (reference sequence). V was cut by 5 bases and J by 0 bases, with 5 bases left in between. The CDR3 length is 12 residues. CDR3 in amino acids: CAWRYSGNTIYF. In nucleotides, the CDR3 is TGTGCCTGGCGGTACTCTGGAAACACCATATATTTT.

The rearrangement joins TRBV7-9 to TRBJ1-1, with 9 nucleotides matching TRBD1. The V and J ends lost 6 bases and 2 bases, in that order; junction bases with no gene match: 4. The CDR3 totals 14 residues. Looked up from germline, CDR1 is SEHNR and CDR2 is FQNEAQ (reference sequence). CDR3 DNA: TGTGCCAGCAGGTACAGGGGGCTAAACACTGAAGCTTTCTTT. It yields the protein CASRYRGLNTEAFF.

V usage is TRBV6-5 and J usage is TRBJ1-3; D ambiguous. In germline, CDR1 is MNHEY, CDR2 SVGAGI. Deletions cut 2 bases from V and 1 base from J, with 9 bases between. The CDR3 is 15 amino acids. The CDR3 bases are TGTGCCAGCAGTTACCACATGGCTTCTGGAAACACCATATATTTT. This translates into CASSYHMASGNTIYF.

This CDR3 reads CASSLRAGGPSTHTDTQYF. CDR3 sequence (DNA): TGTGCCAGCAGCTTAAGAGCGGGGGGGCCTTCCACACACACAGATACGCAGTATTTT. The chain recombines TRBV7-3 with TRBJ2-3; 10 nucleotides agree with TRBD2. Germline-derived CDR1 and CDR2 are SGHTA and FQGTGA. V gave up 1 base and J gave up 2 bases; unmatched junction bases: 12. The CDR3 spans 19 residues. Combining the CDR3 with reference TRBV7-3 and TRBJ2-3 gives the whole variable domain GAGVSQTPSNKVTEKGKYVELRCDPISGHTALYWYRQSLGQGPEFLIYFQGTGAADDSGLPNDRFFAVRPEGSVSTLKIQRTERGDSAVYLCASSLRAGGPSTHTDTQYFGPGTRLTVL.

The chain has TRBV25-1 and TRBJ1-3; TRBD1 is a possible D gene (5 bases). Germline lookup yields CDR1 MGHDK and CDR2 SYGVNS. The CDR3 has 17 residues. Trimming shortened V by 3 bases and J by 3 bases, and 18 bases separated the two germline ends. In DNA, the CDR3 is TGTGCCAGCAGTGATAGTTTCGGACACCCGGATGGAAACACCATATATTTT. Translation: CASSDSFGHPDGNTIYF.

The chain employs TRBV6-1 and TRBJ2-7, with D possibly TRBD2 on 6 matching bases. CDR3 size: 15 residues. The germline V gene has CDR1 MNHNS and CDR2 SASEGT. Deletions cut 10 bases from V and 5 bases from J, with 24 bases between. The CDR3, as DNA: TGTGCCACCCTCCCGGGGGACGCAAGGCCCCACGAGCAGTACTTC. Protein sequence: CATLPGDARPHEQYF.